Below are 2 T cell receptor beta chains sequenced from a single sample in a study of CXCR3-negative and CXCR3-positive naive CD8 T cells. The libraries of TRB cDNA were prepared using 5' RACE with UMI labels. TCRdb reprocessed the 5' RACE reads, with one entry per CDR3 protein and no DNA. The table gives 45,000 to 70,000 distinct CDR3 sequences; the top ten clones make up 20% to 25% of it. The sequencing sample was made of memory CD8+ T cells from blood. The receptors originated from a human donor in good health. Some clones in this sample may be carry-over from other donors' samples.

Here the CDR3 reads CASSLDIYEQYF. The chain carries TRBV5-1 and TRBJ2-7. This CDR3 is built from 12 residues. CDR1 is SGHRS and CDR2 is YFSETQ in the germline V gene.

The chain employs TRBV29-1 and TRBJ2-7; checking the TCRdb D call of TRBD1 is not possible without DNA. The CDR3 has 14 residues. Germline CDR1 and CDR2: SQVTM and ANQGSEA. The chain's CDR3 is CSGWGTGGFEEQYF.